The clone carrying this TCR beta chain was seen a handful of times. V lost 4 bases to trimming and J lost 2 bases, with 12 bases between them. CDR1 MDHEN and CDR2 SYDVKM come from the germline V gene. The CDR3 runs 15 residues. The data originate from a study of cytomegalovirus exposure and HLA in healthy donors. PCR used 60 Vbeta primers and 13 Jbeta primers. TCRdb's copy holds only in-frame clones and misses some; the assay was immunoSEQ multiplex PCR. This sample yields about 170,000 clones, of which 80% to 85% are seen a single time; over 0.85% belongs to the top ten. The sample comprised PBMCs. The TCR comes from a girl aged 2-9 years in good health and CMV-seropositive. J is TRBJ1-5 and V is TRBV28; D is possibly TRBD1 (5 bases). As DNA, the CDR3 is TGTGCCAGCAGTTCCTCAGGGATGGGCAATCAGCCCCAGCATTTT. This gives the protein CASSSSGMGNQPQHF.